The table lists the clone carrying this TCR beta chain with a few counts. Its target is not known. These data come from a study of T cells after yellow fever vaccination. The study, taken as a whole, reports: A small share of clonotypes appeared in both CD4 and CD8 compartments.

Each CDR3 protein gets one entry after TCRdb re-called the 5' RACE reads with MiXCR. The repertoire holds about 580,000 distinct CDR3 sequences, roughly a sixth seen once, with roughly 17% in the top ten. This CDR3 contains 12 residues. Germline lookup yields CDR1 DFQATT and CDR2 SNEGSKA (reference sequence). V lost 2 bases to trimming and J lost 2 bases, with 4 bases between them. The sequence derives from a man between 18 and 29 years old who received the YFV17D yellow fever vaccine. The sequencing here drew on PBMCs, taken 5 days after the first yellow fever vaccination. The chain carries TRBV20-1 and TRBJ2-4, with no clear D. Written as DNA, the CDR3 is TGCAGTGCTAGATTAACCAAAAACATTCAGTACTTC. Its translation is CSARLTKNIQYF.